A selection of T cell receptor beta chains follows, all from one sample in a study of cytomegalovirus exposure and HLA in healthy donors. The repertoire was sequenced with immunoSEQ multiplex PCR; TCRdb's copy has only in-frame clones and lacks some. The sample holds approximately 150,000 clones, about 75% seen once. Sequences were obtained from PBMCs. These receptors were collected from a man between 18 and 35 years old in good health and CMV-seropositive. Both conserved end residues are part of each CDR3. The D gene is left open where the match is weak. Clone size is shown for a subset of rows, as once, few, many or a class of expanded clone.

V gene,CDR3 length,D gene,J gene,clone size,CDR3 protein,CDR3 DNA
TRBV4-1,13,TRBD2,TRBJ2-7,.,CASSQASGYEQYF,TGCGCCAGCAGCCAAGCTAGCGGCTACGAGCAGTACTTC
TRBV6-6,13,TRBD1,TRBJ1-2,.,CASSPGQGSGYTF,TGTGCCAGCAGCCCGGGACAGGGCTCTGGCTACACCTTC
TRBV6-1,17,TRBD2,TRBJ2-5,.,CASSEALGGTGLETQYF,TGTGCCAGCAGTGAAGCGCTCGGGGGGACTGGATTAGAGACCCAGTACTTC
TRBV13,17,TRBD1,TRBJ2-7,.,CARSLGLLGQGSCEQSF,TGTGCCCGCAGCTTAGGGCTACTGGGACAGGGGTCGTGCGAGCAGTCCTTC
TRBV4-1,16,TRBD2,TRBJ2-7,.,CASSQVSGVPFDEQYF,TGCGCCAGCAGCCAGGTTAGCGGGGTTCCTTTCGACGAGCAGTACTTC
TRBV4-1,15,TRBD1,TRBJ1-3,once,CASSQTQGSGNTIYF,TGCGCCAGCAGCCAAACACAGGGGTCTGGAAACACCATATATTTT
TRBV5-4,17,.,TRBJ2-2,.,CASSFSLASGDTGELFF,TGTGCCAGCAGCTTCTCTCTGGCGTCCGGAGACACCGGGGAGCTGTTTTTT
TRBV2,13,.,TRBJ1-1,.,CASRRTLNTEAFF,TGTGCCAGCAGGAGGACACTGAACACTGAAGCTTTCTTT
TRBV7-9,16,.,TRBJ1-2,.,CASSLVAARVNYGYTF,TGTGCCAGCAGCTTGGTTGCGGCGCGGGTTAACTATGGCTACACCTTC
TRBV6-5,14,.,TRBJ1-4,.,CASSYTGGAGWLFF,TGTGCCAGCAGTTACACGGGGGGGGCAGGGTGGCTGTTTTTT
TRBV7-9,14,.,TRBJ1-4,.,CASSLRGSNEKLFF,TGTGCCAGCAGCTTAAGAGGGTCTAATGAAAAACTGTTTTTT
TRBV19,14,.,TRBJ1-2,.,CASSVGPYQGGYTF,TGTGCCAGTAGCGTAGGGCCGTACCAGGGCGGCTACACCTTC
TRBV7-9,15,.,TRBJ1-3,few,CASSKPRDSGNTIYF,TGTGCCAGCAGCAAGCCCCGAGACTCTGGAAACACCATATATTTT
TRBV7-9,15,TRBD1,TRBJ2-1,.,CASSFRDRGYNEQFF,TGTGCCAGCAGCTTCCGGGACAGAGGATACAATGAGCAGTTCTTC
TRBV28,10,.,TRBJ1-2,.,CASSRLGYTF,TGTGCCAGCAGTCGCCTAGGCTACACCTTC
TRBV5-1,15,TRBD2,TRBJ2-7,few,CASSPRASGPREQYF,TGCGCCAGCAGTCCCCGGGCTAGCGGGCCCCGCGAGCAGTACTTC
TRBV6-6,16,.,TRBJ2-1,few,CASSSRIGWSYNEQFF,TGTGCCAGCAGCTCAAGGATCGGGTGGTCCTACAATGAGCAGTTCTTC
TRBV28,14,.,TRBJ2-2,.,CASSLPRVTGELFF,TGTGCCAGCAGTTTACCCAGGGTCACCGGGGAGCTGTTTTTT
TRBV5-1,14,TRBD2,TRBJ2-3,.,CASSPGGGTDTQYF,TGCGCCAGCAGCCCCGGGGGGGGGACAGATACGCAGTATTTT
TRBV7-3,17,TRBD1,TRBJ1-1,.,CASSLTFRDRGNTEAFF,TGTGCCAGCAGCTTAACGTTCCGGGACAGGGGGAACACTGAAGCTTTCTTT
TRBV4-2,18,TRBD2,TRBJ2-7,.,CASSQDTTGTRRILEQYF,TGTGCCAGCAGCCAAGATACGACCGGGACTAGGAGGATTCTCGAGCAGTACTTC
TRBV4-2,16,TRBD1,TRBJ2-3,few,CASSPKTGSYPDTQYF,TGTGCCAGCAGCCCGAAGACAGGGAGCTATCCAGATACGCAGTATTTT
TRBV28,15,TRBD1,TRBJ1-1,.,CASSSRQGGSTEAFF,TGTGCCAGCAGTTCTAGACAGGGGGGAAGCACTGAAGCTTTCTTT
TRBV7-2,17,TRBD2,TRBJ2-7,.,CASSSPRTSGRAREQYF,TGTGCCAGCAGCTCCCCCCGGACTAGCGGGAGGGCCCGGGAGCAGTACTTC
TRBV27,12,.,TRBJ2-7,.,CASFSSSYEQYF,TGTGCCAGTTTCTCCAGTTCCTACGAGCAGTACTTC
TRBV2,14,.,TRBJ2-7,.,CASKSSGSSYEQYF,TGTGCCAGCAAATCGTCCGGGAGCTCCTACGAGCAGTACTTC
TRBV6-1,12,.,TRBJ1-2,once,CASSDGGYGYTF,TGTGCCAGCAGCGACGGAGGTTATGGCTACACCTTC
TRBV28,17,.,TRBJ2-1,few,CASSPPTTSYSYNEQFF,TGTGCCAGCAGCCCACCCACGACTAGTTACTCCTACAATGAGCAGTTCTTC
TRBV5-1,14,TRBD1,TRBJ2-4,few,CASSGTGGVNIQYF,TGCGCCAGCAGCGGTACAGGGGGTGTGAACATTCAGTACTTC
TRBV5-1,15,.,TRBJ1-5,few,CASSFGVGLNQPQHF,TGCGCCAGCAGCTTTGGTGTGGGCCTCAATCAGCCCCAGCATTTT
TRBV2,15,.,TRBJ2-7,.,CASSLTQGSLDEQYF,TGTGCCAGCAGTCTAACCCAGGGGAGTCTTGACGAGCAGTACTTC
TRBV28,14,.,TRBJ2-7,.,CASSLPFGSYEQYF,TGTGCCAGCAGTTTACCGTTCGGCTCCTACGAGCAGTACTTC
TRBV7-6,15,TRBD1,TRBJ1-3,.,CASSLLGQGVDTIYF,TGTGCCAGCAGCTTATTGGGACAGGGGGTGGACACCATATATTTT
TRBV27,14,TRBD1,TRBJ2-7,.,CASTNSGTGGEQYF,TGTGCCAGCACCAACTCCGGGACAGGGGGCGAGCAGTACTTC
TRBV6-5,14,TRBD1,TRBJ2-4,.,CASSPGGRTHIQYF,TGTGCCAGCAGTCCAGGGGGCCGAACACACATTCAGTACTTC
TRBV27,12,.,TRBJ2-7,.,CASSSYPGGQYF,TGTGCCAGCAGTTCCTACCCCGGTGGGCAGTACTTC
TRBV23-1,18,.,TRBJ2-1,few,CASSQSKYLGARRCVQFF,TGCGCCAGCAGTCAATCGAAGTATTTGGGGGCTCGGCGTTGTGTGCAGTTCTTC
TRBV7-9,15,TRBD2,TRBJ2-7,once,CASSLASGTSYEQYF,TGTGCCAGCAGCTTAGCCAGCGGGACCTCCTACGAGCAGTACTTC
TRBV28,15,TRBD1,TRBJ2-3,.,CASVAYTGGEDTQYF,TGTGCCAGCGTAGCCTATACAGGGGGCGAGGATACGCAGTATTTT